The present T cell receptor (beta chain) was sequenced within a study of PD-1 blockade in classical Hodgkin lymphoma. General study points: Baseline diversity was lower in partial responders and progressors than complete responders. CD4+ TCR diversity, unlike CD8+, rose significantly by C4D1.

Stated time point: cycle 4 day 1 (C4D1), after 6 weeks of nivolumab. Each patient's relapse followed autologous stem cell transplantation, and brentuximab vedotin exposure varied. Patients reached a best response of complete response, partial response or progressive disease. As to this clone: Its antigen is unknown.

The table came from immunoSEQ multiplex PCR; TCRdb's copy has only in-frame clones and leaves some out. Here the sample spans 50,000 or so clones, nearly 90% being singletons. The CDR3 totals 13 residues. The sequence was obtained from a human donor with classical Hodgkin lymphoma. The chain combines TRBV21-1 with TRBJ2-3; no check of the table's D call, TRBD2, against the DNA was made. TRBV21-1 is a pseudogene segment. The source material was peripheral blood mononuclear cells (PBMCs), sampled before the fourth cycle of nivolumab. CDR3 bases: TGTGCCAGCAGCAAAAACTGCACAGATACGCAGTATTTT. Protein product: CASSKNCTDTQYF.